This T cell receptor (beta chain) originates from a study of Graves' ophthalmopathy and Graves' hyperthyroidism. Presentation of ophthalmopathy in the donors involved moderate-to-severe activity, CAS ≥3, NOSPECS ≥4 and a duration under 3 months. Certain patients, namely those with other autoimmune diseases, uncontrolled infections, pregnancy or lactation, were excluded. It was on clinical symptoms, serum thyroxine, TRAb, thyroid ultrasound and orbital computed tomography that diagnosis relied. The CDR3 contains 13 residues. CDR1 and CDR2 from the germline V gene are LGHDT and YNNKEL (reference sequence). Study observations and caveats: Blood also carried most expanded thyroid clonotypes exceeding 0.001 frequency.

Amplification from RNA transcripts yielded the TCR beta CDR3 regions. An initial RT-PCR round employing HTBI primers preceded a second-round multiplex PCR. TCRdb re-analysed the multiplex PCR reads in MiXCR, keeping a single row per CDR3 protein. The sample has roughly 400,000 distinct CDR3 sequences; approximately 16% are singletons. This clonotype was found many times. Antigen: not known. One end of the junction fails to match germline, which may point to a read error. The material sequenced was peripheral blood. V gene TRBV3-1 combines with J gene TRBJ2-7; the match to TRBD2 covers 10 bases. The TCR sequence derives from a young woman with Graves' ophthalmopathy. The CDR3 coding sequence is TGTGCCAGCAGCACTCAGGGATGGACTAGCGGAACCTTC. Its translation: CASSTQGWTSGTF.